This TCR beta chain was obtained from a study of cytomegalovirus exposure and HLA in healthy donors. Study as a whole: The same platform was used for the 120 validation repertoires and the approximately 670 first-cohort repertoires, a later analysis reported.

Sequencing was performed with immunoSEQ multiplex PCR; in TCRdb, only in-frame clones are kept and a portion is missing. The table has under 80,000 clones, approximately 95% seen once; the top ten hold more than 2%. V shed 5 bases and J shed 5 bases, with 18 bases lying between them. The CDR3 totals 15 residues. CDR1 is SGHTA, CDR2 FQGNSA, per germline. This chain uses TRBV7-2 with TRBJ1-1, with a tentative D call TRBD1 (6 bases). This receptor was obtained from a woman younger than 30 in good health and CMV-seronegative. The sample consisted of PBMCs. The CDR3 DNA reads TGTGCCAGCAGCCCAGCGGGGCAGGGGCGGACTGAAGCTTTCTTT. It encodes CASSPAGQGRTEAFF.